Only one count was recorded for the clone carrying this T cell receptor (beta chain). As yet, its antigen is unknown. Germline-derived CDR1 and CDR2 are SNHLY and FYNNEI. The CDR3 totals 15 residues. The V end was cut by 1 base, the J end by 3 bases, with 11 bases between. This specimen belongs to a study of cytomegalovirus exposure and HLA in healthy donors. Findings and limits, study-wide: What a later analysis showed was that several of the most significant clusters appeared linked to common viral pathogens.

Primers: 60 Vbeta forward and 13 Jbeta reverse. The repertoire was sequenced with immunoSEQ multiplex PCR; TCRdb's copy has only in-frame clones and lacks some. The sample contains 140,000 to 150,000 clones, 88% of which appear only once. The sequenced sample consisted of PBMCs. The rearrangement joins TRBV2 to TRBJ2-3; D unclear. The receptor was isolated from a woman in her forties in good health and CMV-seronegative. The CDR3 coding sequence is TGTGCCAGCAGTGAAGTTCAGGCCGATACAGATACGCAGTATTTT. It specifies CASSEVQADTDTQYF.